This TCR beta chain was recovered during a study of blood T cells in healthy people across ages. Alongside a J-beta primer mix, a sample-barcoded 5' primer served in a second PCR lasting about 7 to 11 cycles. A single record per CDR3 protein comes from TCRdb applying MiXCR to the 5' RACE reads. The repertoire has 1.5 million to 2 million distinct CDR3 sequences, about 50% of them found once; the top ten carry more than 2%. This CDR3 contains 14 residues. The germline V gene encodes CDR1 SGDLS and CDR2 YYNGEE. Trimming took off 1 base at V and 5 bases at J, with 13 bases between the two ends. Sequenced sample: blood. The rearrangement joins TRBV9 to TRBJ2-7; D is unresolved. The origin of this receptor is a woman aged 40 to 55 in good health. CDR3 nucleotide sequence: TGTGCCAGCAGCGTAAAATTGGGGATCCACGAGCAGTACTTC. Protein sequence: CASSVKLGIHEQYF. The whole variable domain, filled in from reference TRBV9 and TRBJ2-7, reads DSGVTQTPKHLITATGQRVTLRCSPRSGDLSVYWYQQSLDQGLQFLIQYYNGEERAKGNILERFSAQQFPDLHSELNLSSLELGDSALYFCASSVKLGIHEQYFGPGTRLTVT.